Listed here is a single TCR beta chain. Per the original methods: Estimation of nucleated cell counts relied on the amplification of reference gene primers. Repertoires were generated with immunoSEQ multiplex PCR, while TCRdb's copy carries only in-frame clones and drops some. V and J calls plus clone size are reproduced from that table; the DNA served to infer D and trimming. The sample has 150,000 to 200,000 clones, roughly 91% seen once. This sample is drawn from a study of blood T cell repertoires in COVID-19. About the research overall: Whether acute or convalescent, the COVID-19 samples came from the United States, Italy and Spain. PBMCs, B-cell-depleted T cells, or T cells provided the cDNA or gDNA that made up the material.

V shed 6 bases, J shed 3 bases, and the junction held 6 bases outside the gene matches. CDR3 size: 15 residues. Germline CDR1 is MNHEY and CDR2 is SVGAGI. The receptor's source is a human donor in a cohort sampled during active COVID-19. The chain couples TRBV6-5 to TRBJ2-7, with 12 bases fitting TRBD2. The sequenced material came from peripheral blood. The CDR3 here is CASRRTSGALYEQYF. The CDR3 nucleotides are TGTGCCAGCAGACGGACTAGCGGGGCCCTCTACGAGCAGTACTTC.